This TCR beta chain comes out of a study of blood T cell repertoires in COVID-19 (dated by TCRdb to about 2020). Broadly, across the study: Samples from collaborators originated in the United States, Italy and Spain and spanned both the acute and convalescent phases of COVID-19. The material from the prospective study consisted of cDNA or gDNA derived from T cells, B-cell-depleted T cells, or PBMCs. Deeply sampled blood TCRbeta repertoires from subjects exposed to, actively infected with, or recovered from COVID-19 were included in the dataset. The repertoires were released in a freely available public database meant as a resource for research on the immune response to SARS-CoV-2. The samples were drawn from two sources: the first 160 participants of the ongoing ImmuneRACE study, and 1,254 subjects contributed by 6 global collaborators. Nearly every sample came with metadata listing a de-identified subject ID, COVID-19 status, age in years and sex. Where available, HLA class I and class II types were taken from metadata supplied by the sample provider and were not determined by assay-based typing.

Study-wide conclusions, independent of this receptor: The quantity of clinical and demographic metadata differed by source and by participant and was supplied without curation.

Each collaborating institution followed its own protocols to collect whole blood in K2EDTA tubes. For TCRbeta analysis, collaborators shipped samples as frozen whole blood, isolated PBMCs, or DNA extracted from either of those sample types. This clone occurred once. Its antigen remains unidentified. Qualities for individual bases were not recorded, and no much larger clone is one base off. TCRbeta CDR3 regions were amplified from genomic DNA by means of the immunoSEQ Assay, a bias-controlled multiplex PCR. The study's processing was this. Nucleated cell counts per sample were estimated from amplification of reference gene primers within the assay. Sequence reads were collapsed and filtered to measure the absolute abundance of every unique TCRbeta CDR3 rearrangement. Productive Simpson clonality was computed per sample as the square root of Simpson's diversity index over productive rearrangements. TCRdb's version of the immuneACCESS table is confined to in-frame rearrangements and falls short of the full clone set. An unresolved V gene accounts for under half of the shortfall where checked; the remainder is of unknown origin. From that table come the V and J calls and clone size; the DNA was used to work out D and trimming. This sample is represented by about 220,000 clones; around 84% of them were singletons. The top ten clonotypes cover about 20% of the sample.

The clonotype comes from a man younger than 40 with active or convalescent COVID-19. The sample was peripheral blood.

The CDR3 protein sequence reads: CASTQGPLWPQHF. The base sequence is TGTGCCAGCACTCAGGGCCCCCTATGGCCCCAGCATTTT. The chain is assembled from TRBV2 and TRBJ1-5, with TRBD1 tentatively as D gene (5 bases match). The CDR3 has 13 amino acids, counting the end cysteine and phenylalanine. Solely the CDR3 DNA is kept, with 39 bases framed from the first base. Trimming at the junction amounts to 7 bases on V and 9 bases on J, and the germline ends lie 16 bases apart. The CDR1 and CDR2 encoded by the germline V gene are SNHLY and FYNNEI.